The TCR beta chain under discussion was sequenced for a study of T cells in Graves' hyperthyroidism and ophthalmopathy (dated by TCRdb to between 2019 and 2020). In terms of the full investigation: Peripheral blood was sampled at the time of initial diagnosis, prior to any treatment. Prospective prediction of ophthalmopathy was tested in an independent validation cohort consisting of roughly 19 hyperthyroidism patients and more than 15 patients who later progressed to ophthalmopathy. The 90 to 100 discovery patients were randomly split 7:3 into training and test sets. After blood sampling, hyperthyroidism patients were treated with methimazole at a starting dose of 30 mg daily, and ophthalmopathy patients were treated with high-dose intravenous methylprednisolone. The paper reports TCR Vbeta CDR3 sequencing of roughly 140 peripheral blood samples: approximately 43 ophthalmopathy, 75 to 80 hyperthyroidism and around 17 progressor patients. In about 6 Graves' hyperthyroidism patients, the study also compared T-cell repertoires from thyroid tissue with T-cell repertoires from blood. To identify distinguishing TCR V-J signatures, a discovery cohort of around 100 patients was used, comprising 43 with Graves' ophthalmopathy and some 57 with stable Graves' hyperthyroidism. On the study overall, not on this receptor specifically: In cross-validation, a model built on a 13 V-J signature told ophthalmopathy apart from stable hyperthyroidism with 85% to 90% sensitivity and 81% to 82% specificity, and in testing the same model reached 80%/75%. Sample size was not statistically predetermined, and blinding of investigators to group allocation was not performed. In validation, progression to ophthalmopathy was predicted by the model with roughly 69% sensitivity and approximately 78% specificity, a median of roughly six months before onset. Most expanded thyroid clonotypes (frequency above 0.001) were also detected in blood, a finding suggesting that blood repertoires may reflect thyroid immune responses.

This clonotype was found many times. It lacks a known antigen. Per-nucleotide qualities are absent, and no much larger clonotype sits a single base away. Ophthalmopathy patients had moderately to severely active disease, with a Clinical Activity Score of 3 or more, a NOSPECS grade of 4 or more, and a disease duration of less than 3 months. Any patient with an uncontrolled infection, another autoimmune disease, pregnancy or lactation was excluded. Clinical symptoms, serum thyroxine and TRAb, thyroid ultrasound, and orbital computed tomography formed the basis for the diagnoses. PBMCs were isolated from around 10 ml of fresh peripheral blood by Ficoll-Paque density gradient centrifugation. Total RNA was extracted with Trizol reagent, and quality was checked on an Agilent 2100 Bioanalyzer. The TCR beta CDR3 regions were amplified from the RNA transcripts. For the first round of RT-PCR on the TCR CDR3, the HTBI primer set was used together with the Qiagen OneStep RT-PCR kit. Libraries were constructed in a second round of multiplex PCR, after which size selection and purification were performed. Sequencing of the libraries was done on an Illumina HiSeq2000 using paired-end 100 bp reads. For the original study's pipeline: SOAPnuke was used to process the raw data, throwing out any read that contained adapters or uncalled bases, had a mean Phred below 15, or lacked an exact constant-primer or identifier match. High-quality paired reads were merged with COPE v1.2.5, and unique nucleotide sequences were defined as clonotypes. MiTCR v1.1 was used to align the clonotypes against IMGT TRBV, TRBD and TRBJ reference segments. Only V-J combinations with frequency above 0.0001, covering 99.2% of repertoires, were analysed. The TCS score was defined as the ratio of F50 (clonal expansion) to E x V (chaos), calculated using BLOSUM62-based TCRdist between CDR3 peptides within each V-J. Welch's t-statistics and random forest reduced around 510 V-J features to roughly 13, which were used in a naive Bayes classifier (R e1071). TCRdb reprocessing: public reads trimmed at Q25 with fastp, clones called with MiXCR, in-frame beta chains kept. Every entry covers one CDR3 protein and lists the most common genes and DNA from its rows. These V and J calls originate from TCRdb's pipeline instead of the authors' own analysis. Across this sample there are over 250,000 distinct CDR3 sequences, with roughly 13% seen only once. The biggest ten clones account for roughly 33% of the sample.

Between the V and J ends, shortened by 4 bases and 5 bases respectively, the junction contains 8 bases. The germline V gene (reference sequence) gives CDR1 as SGHAT and CDR2 as FQDESV. The CDR3 holds 12 amino acids from the cysteine to the phenylalanine. Only the CDR3 DNA stays, 36 bases, in frame from base 1. Material for sequencing was blood. Recombination linked TRBV11-1 to TRBJ2-5; confidence is insufficient to name the D gene. The receptor was derived from a middle-aged woman with Graves' ophthalmopathy. The CDR3 region reads CASSSNWETQYF. The nucleotide sequence reads TGTGCCAGCAGCTCAAACTGGGAGACCCAGTACTTC. With the portions outside the CDR3 filled from the reference TRBV11-1 and TRBJ2-5 genes, the complete variable region becomes EAEVAQSPRYKITEKSQAVAFWCDPISGHATLYWYRQILGQGPELLVQFQDESVVDDSQLPKDRFSAERLKGVDSTLKIQPAELGDSAMYLCASSSNWETQYFGPGTRLLVL.